Described below is a single T cell receptor (beta chain) sequence and its context. The antigen remains unidentified. The sample originates from a study of read filtering for tumor transcriptome and immune sequencing. The overall study: About 8 patients were R-ISS I, 16 were R-ISS II, more than five were R-ISS III. IR-seq gave about 3.5 to 10.27 million TCR reads per sample; RNA-seq gave about 75 to 1,300. Study-wide points: Without single-read clonotypes, shared clonotype proportions correlated more between IR-seq and RNA-seq. In IR-seq, single-read clonotypes were about 81.9% of clonotypes but around 3.5% of reads.

The CDR3 runs to 16 residues. CDR1 and CDR2 from the germline V gene are MDHEN and SYDVKM. The junction had 12 bases not matched to a gene; V was cut back by 3 bases and J by 5 bases. Molecular barcoded adaptors covering alpha/delta and beta/gamma chains were used on approximately 440 ng RNA. Using its own MiXCR run on the reads, TCRdb lists one record per CDR3 protein. The data contain approximately 45,000 distinct CDR3 sequences, 20% of them seen just once; the ten biggest clones take up 30% to 45%. The chain recombines TRBV28 with TRBJ1-1; 7 nucleotides match TRBD1. This receptor was taken from a donor at least 40 years old with multiple myeloma. The sequencing sample was made of a population of CD138-negative cells sorted from bone marrow. The CDR3 DNA follows: TGTGCCAGCAGTTTTTCCCCTCTCAGGGGGTGGACTGAAGCTTTCTTT. Translation: CASSFSPLRGWTEAFF.